A selection of T cell receptor beta chains follows, all from one sample in a study of blood T cells in healthy people across ages. TCRdb ran MiXCR on the 5' RACE reads and lists one entry per CDR3 protein. The sample consists of 450,000 to 650,000 distinct CDR3 sequences, nearly 25% of them appearing once. These data were also filed under a second study, of T cells of mothers and their children.

The sequenced sample was blood. These receptors were taken from a boy between 5 and 17 years old in good health. Both conserved end residues are part of each CDR3. A D gene is named only where the DNA matches it firmly. Size values are once, few and many counts, or a class for expanded clones, and some rows have none.

.,TRBJ1-1,TRBV5-1,15,TRBD1,CASSEGQGMNTEAFF,TGCGCCAGCAGCGAAGGACAGGGCATGAACACTGAAGCTTTCTTT
.,TRBJ2-1,TRBV5-1,18,.,CASSSVVAHRSSYNEQFF,TGCGCCAGCAGCTCGGTTGTCGCTCACAGGTCATCCTACAATGAGCAGTTCTTC
many,TRBJ1-5,TRBV6-2/TRBV6-3,14,TRBD1,CASTWTGLNQPQHF,TGTGCCAGCACATGGACAGGGCTCAATCAGCCCCAGCATTTT
few,TRBJ1-1,TRBV5-1,17,TRBD1,CASSQEGQAGMNTEAFF,TGCGCCAGCAGCCAAGAGGGACAGGCGGGCATGAACACTGAAGCTTTCTTT
.,TRBJ2-7,TRBV2,10,.,CASRWGEQYF,TGTGCCAGCAGGTGGGGCGAGCAGTACTTC
.,TRBJ2-1,TRBV29-1,11,.,CSQGKVNEQFF,TGCAGCCAAGGAAAGGTTAATGAGCAGTTCTTC
few,TRBJ1-5,TRBV6-5,14,TRBD1,CASRGQGSNQPQHF,TGTGCCAGCAGGGGACAGGGAAGCAATCAGCCCCAGCATTTT
few,TRBJ2-1,TRBV5-1,13,.,CASSPNGFNEQFF,TGCGCCAGCAGCCCGAATGGATTCAATGAGCAGTTCTTC
.,TRBJ1-1,TRBV18,15,.,CASSPQGDGSTEAFF,TGTGCCAGCTCACCACAGGGGGATGGGAGCACTGAAGCTTTCTTT
.,TRBJ2-1,TRBV7-2,12,.,CASSLLAVEQFF,TGTGCCAGCAGCTTATTGGCCGTTGAGCAGTTCTTC
.,TRBJ2-5,TRBV5-6,14,.,CASSPAPGSETQYF,TGTGCCAGCAGCCCCGCTCCGGGGTCAGAGACCCAGTACTTC
.,TRBJ2-5,TRBV7-2,16,TRBD1,CASSVTGTGGEETQYF,TGTGCCAGCAGCGTCACCGGGACAGGGGGCGAAGAGACCCAGTACTTC
few,TRBJ1-2,TRBV7-6,14,TRBD1,CASSQATGGVGYTF,TGTGCCAGCAGCCAAGCGACAGGGGGCGTAGGCTACACCTTC
few,TRBJ2-2,TRBV24-1,12,.,CATSDEPGELFF,TGTGCCACCAGTGATGAGCCCGGGGAGCTGTTTTTT
.,TRBJ2-1,TRBV29-1,12,.,CSGSGSYNEQFF,TGCAGCGGGTCGGGCTCCTACAATGAGCAGTTCTTC
.,TRBJ2-5,TRBV3-1,15,.,CASSQDRGVRETQYF,TGTGCCAGCAGCCAAGATAGGGGAGTGCGAGAGACCCAGTACTTC
.,TRBJ2-7,TRBV6-2/TRBV6-3,14,TRBD1,CASSYPLDRGEQYF,TGTGCCAGCAGTTACCCCCTGGACAGGGGCGAGCAGTACTTC
.,TRBJ2-7,TRBV7-2,12,.,CASSLEGIEQYF,TGTGCCAGCAGCTTAGAAGGTATTGAGCAGTACTTC
.,TRBJ2-1,TRBV27,14,TRBD2,CASSLGAGGNEQFF,TGTGCCAGCAGTTTGGGGGCGGGAGGAAATGAGCAGTTCTTC
.,TRBJ1-2,TRBV14,15,.,CASSPKQLPLYGYTF,TGTGCCAGCAGCCCCAAACAGCTACCGCTCTATGGCTACACCTTC
many,TRBJ2-5,TRBV5-1,12,.,CASSLAEETQYF,TGCGCCAGCAGCTTGGCGGAAGAGACCCAGTACTTC
.,TRBJ2-6,TRBV15,16,TRBD1,CATSRTGGSGANVLTF,TGTGCCACCAGCAGGACAGGGGGCTCGGGGGCCAACGTCCTGACTTTC
few,TRBJ2-1,TRBV11-1,17,TRBD2,CASSPTPGLAGDNEQFF,TGTGCCAGCAGCCCTACTCCAGGACTAGCGGGAGACAATGAGCAGTTCTTC
.,TRBJ2-3,TRBV7-9,16,TRBD2,CASSSDGGTFTDTQYF,TGTGCCAGCAGCTCAGACGGGGGGACCTTCACAGATACGCAGTATTTT
.,TRBJ1-1,TRBV4-3,15,.,CASSQGRLRNTEAFF,TGCGCCAGCAGCCAAGGGAGGTTACGGAACACTGAAGCTTTCTTT
few,TRBJ2-7,TRBV6-2/TRBV6-3,14,.,CASSYLSGSYEQYF,TGTGCCAGCAGTTACCTTAGCGGCTCCTACGAGCAGTACTTC
.,TRBJ2-5,TRBV20-1,12,TRBD2,CSARLAGGAQYF,TGCAGTGCTAGACTAGCGGGAGGGGCCCAGTACTTC
.,TRBJ2-5,TRBV29-1,16,TRBD2,CSVEERSGGAYETQYF,TGCAGCGTTGAAGAACGTAGCGGGGGGGCGTATGAGACCCAGTACTTC
.,TRBJ2-1,TRBV6-1,17,TRBD2,CASSRVLAGGPGNEQFF,TGTGCCAGCAGTCGCGTCTTAGCGGGGGGTCCAGGGAATGAGCAGTTCTTC
few,TRBJ2-7,TRBV6-2/TRBV6-3,12,.,CASRKALYEQYF,TGTGCCAGCAGGAAGGCACTCTACGAGCAGTACTTC
.,TRBJ2-3,TRBV5-1,16,.,CASSLVGLNFGGTQYF,TGCGCCAGCAGCTTGGTTGGGCTAAACTTTGGTGGTACGCAGTATTTT
.,TRBJ2-4,TRBV5-4,13,.,CASSLEQVDIQYF,TGTGCCAGCAGCTTGGAACAGGTGGACATTCAGTACTTC
few,TRBJ2-5,TRBV20-1,14,.,CSARGTDQQETQYF,TGCAGTGCTAGAGGGACCGACCAACAAGAGACCCAGTACTTC
few,TRBJ1-2,TRBV9,15,.,CASSKAERGAYGYTF,TGTGCCAGCAGCAAGGCGGAGAGGGGGGCCTATGGCTACACCTTC
few,TRBJ1-3,TRBV28,16,TRBD1,CASSSPGTGAGNTIYF,TGTGCCAGCAGCTCCCCCGGGACAGGGGCGGGAAACACCATATATTTT
.,TRBJ2-5,TRBV30,11,.,CAWTLQETQYF,TGTGCCTGGACCCTTCAAGAGACCCAGTACTTC
.,TRBJ2-3,TRBV5-1,17,.,CASSLKTGASSTDTQYF,TGCGCCAGCAGCTTGAAAACAGGAGCTTCTAGCACAGATACGCAGTATTTT